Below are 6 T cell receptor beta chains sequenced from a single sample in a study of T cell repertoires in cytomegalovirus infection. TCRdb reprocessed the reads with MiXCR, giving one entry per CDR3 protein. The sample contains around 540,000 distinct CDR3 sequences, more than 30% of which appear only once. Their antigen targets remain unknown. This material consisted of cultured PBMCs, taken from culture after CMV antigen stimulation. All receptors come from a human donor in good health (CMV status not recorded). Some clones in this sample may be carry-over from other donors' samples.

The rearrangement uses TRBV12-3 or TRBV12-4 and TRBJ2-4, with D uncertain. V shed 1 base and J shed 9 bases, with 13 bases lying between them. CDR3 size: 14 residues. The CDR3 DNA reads TGTGCCAGCAGTTTAGTCAGTACGTCTGGCATTCAGTACTTC. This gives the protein CASSLVSTSGIQYF.

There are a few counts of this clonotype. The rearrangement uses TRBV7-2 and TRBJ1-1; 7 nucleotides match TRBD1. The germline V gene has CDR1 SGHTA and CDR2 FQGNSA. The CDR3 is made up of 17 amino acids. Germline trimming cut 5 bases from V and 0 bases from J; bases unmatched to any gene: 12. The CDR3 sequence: CASSLPSGTDLNTEAFF. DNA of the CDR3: TGTGCCAGCAGCCTGCCTTCCGGGACAGACCTGAACACTGAAGCTTTCTTT.

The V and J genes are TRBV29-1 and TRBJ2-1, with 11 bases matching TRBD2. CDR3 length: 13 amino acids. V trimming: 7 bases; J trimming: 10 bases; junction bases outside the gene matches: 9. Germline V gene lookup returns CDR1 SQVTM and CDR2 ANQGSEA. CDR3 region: CSARLAGSWEQFF. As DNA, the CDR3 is TGCAGCGCCCGACTAGCGGGGAGCTGGGAGCAGTTCTTC.

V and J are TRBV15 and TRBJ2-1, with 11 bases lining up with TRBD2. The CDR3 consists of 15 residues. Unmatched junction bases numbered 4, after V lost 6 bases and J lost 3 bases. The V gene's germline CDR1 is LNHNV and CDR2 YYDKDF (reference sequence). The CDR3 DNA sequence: TGTGCCACCAGTTCACTAGCGGGAGTCTACAATGAGCAGTTCTTC. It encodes CATSSLAGVYNEQFF.

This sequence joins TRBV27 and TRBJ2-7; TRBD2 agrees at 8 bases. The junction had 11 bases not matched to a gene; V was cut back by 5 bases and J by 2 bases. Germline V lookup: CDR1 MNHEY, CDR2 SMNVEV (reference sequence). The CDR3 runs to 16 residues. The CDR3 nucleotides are TGTGCCAGCAGTCCCTTAGCGGGAAGAGTCCCCTACGAGCAGTACTTC. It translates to CASSPLAGRVPYEQYF.

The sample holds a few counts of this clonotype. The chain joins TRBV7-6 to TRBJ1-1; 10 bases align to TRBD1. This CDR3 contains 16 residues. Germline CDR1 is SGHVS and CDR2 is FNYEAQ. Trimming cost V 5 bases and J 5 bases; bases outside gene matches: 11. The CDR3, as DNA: TGTGCCAGCAGCCCGCCCATGACAGGGGGCTTAACTGAAGCTTTCTTT. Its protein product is CASSPPMTGGLTEAFF.